The T cell receptor (beta chain) under discussion was sequenced for a study of graft-versus-host responses after intestinal transplantation. About the research overall: Every recipient underwent anti-thymocyte globulin induction, then tacrolimus and steroids for roughly 3 years. Whole-study findings and limits: Recipient marrow held GvH clones, some first seen in ileum or blood. An association linked early post-transplant HvG declines with peak circulating GvH clone levels.

A note on this clone: Its antigen is not known.

Data came from immunoSEQ multiplex PCR; TCRdb stores just in-frame clones and leaves some out. The repertoire includes about 85,000 clones, around 84% of them detected once, and 0.65% to 0.95% sits in the top ten. Germline CDR1 and CDR2: SNHLY and FYNNEI. This CDR3 is 17 amino acids long. The V end was cut by 3 bases, the J end by 0 bases, with 12 bases between. The chain combines TRBV2 with TRBJ2-6, with D unclear. The sample here was unstimulated CD4+ T cells sorted from spleen or lymph node cells, taken before intestinal transplant. The clonotype originates from a human donor who received an intestinal transplant. The CDR3 is CASSDGALISGANVLTF. The DNA of the CDR3 is TGTGCCAGCAGTGACGGTGCCCTAATCTCTGGGGCCAACGTCCTGACTTTC.